This T cell receptor beta chain was captured in a study of regulatory T cells in long-lasting Graves disease. For the study at large: For a period under 3 months, newly diagnosed Graves' patients had taken antithyroid drugs.

The length of the CDR3 is 15 residues. Trimming pared 4 bases from V and 6 bases from J, leaving 17 bases between. Per the germline V gene, CDR1 is SGHRS and CDR2 is YFSETQ. To make TCR beta libraries, researchers used iRepertoire HTBI primers and Arm-PCR of CDR3 regions. Each CDR3 protein is one row after TCRdb ran MiXCR on the multiplex PCR reads. The profile shows roughly 510,000 distinct CDR3 sequences, 16% of them singletons. This clonotype has only a few counts. Described time point: newly diagnosed GD, antithyroid drugs for less than 3 months. Following extraction of RNA from PBMCs, that RNA was used to make the TCR library. These data were also reused for a study on T cells in Graves' hyperthyroidism and ophthalmopathy. That investigation notes: Hyperthyroidism, newly diagnosed and lasting under 2 months, affected patients aged 18 to 65. HTBI primers were used for first-round RT-PCR of the TCR CDR3.

The sequence derives from a man aged 18 to 29 with Graves disease. The sample was peripheral blood mononuclear cells (PBMCs), taken at new diagnosis, from a patient treated with antithyroid drugs. The chain joins TRBV5-1 to TRBJ2-1, with D perhaps TRBD2 (5 bases). As DNA, the CDR3 is TGCGCCAGCAGCGGCCGGGATACCTCTTTCAATGAGCAGTTCTTC. Translated, it gives CASSGRDTSFNEQFF.